This is a list of T cell receptor beta chains from one sample in a study of blood T cell repertoires in COVID-19. Sequenced by immunoSEQ multiplex PCR; TCRdb stores in-frame clones only, minus some. The table records about 90,000 clones, roughly nine tenths of them present only once. Sequenced input: peripheral blood. These receptors were taken from a human donor with active COVID-19. The donor label of this sample is uncertain. Each CDR3 is given with its conserved first and last residue. The D gene is left open where the match is weak. Clone size, where shown, is once, few, many, or a class for clones that have expanded.

TRBD2,TRBV2,TRBJ2-3,-,TGTGCCAGCAGTGATCTAGCGGGGGGGCCAGATACGCAGTATTTT,CASSDLAGGPDTQYF
-,TRBV12-3/TRBV12-4,TRBJ1-5,-,TGTGCCAGCAGTTCTATTGGAGGTCAGCCCCAGCATTTT,CASSSIGGQPQHF
-,TRBV24-1,TRBJ2-3,-,TGTGCCACCAGTGATTTCCCCGGGGAAGGCACAGATACGCAGTATTTT,CATSDFPGEGTDTQYF
-,TRBV12-3/TRBV12-4,TRBJ2-2,-,TGTGCCAGCAGTGAGTTCGAGGAGCTGTTTTTT,CASSEFEELFF
TRBD2,TRBV11-3,TRBJ2-1,-,TGTGCCAGCAGCCTAACTCTAGCGGGGGGGAACAATGAGCAGTTCTTC,CASSLTLAGGNNEQFF
-,TRBV28,TRBJ2-7,-,TGTGCCAGCAGTTTATTCGGAGGGGCCTACGAGCAGTACTTC,CASSLFGGAYEQYF
-,TRBV11-2,TRBJ2-5,-,TGTGCCAGCAGCCCCTCCGGGGGTAGTGAGACCCAGTACTTC,CASSPSGGSETQYF
-,TRBV6-2/TRBV6-3,TRBJ1-1,-,TGTGCCAGCAGTTCGATCGACAGTCTTACTGAAGCTTTCTTT,CASSSIDSLTEAFF
TRBD2,TRBV3-1/TRBV3-2,TRBJ2-7,-,TGTGCCAGCAGCCACCTAGGACTAGCGGGGGGGCGAACCTACGAGCAGTACTTC,CASSHLGLAGGRTYEQYF
-,TRBV4-1,TRBJ1-1,-,TGCGCCAGCAGCCAAGCAGGAAAGGGGAACGAAGCTTTCTTT,CASSQAGKGNEAFF
TRBD1,TRBV6-2/TRBV6-3,TRBJ1-2,-,TGTGCCAGCAGTTACGGGACAGCCAGCTATGGCTACACCTTC,CASSYGTASYGYTF
-,TRBV5-1,TRBJ1-2,-,TGCGCCAGCAGCTTGGAATGGGTAGGCAGGGGACCAGCTAACTATGGCTACACCTTC,CASSLEWVGRGPANYGYTF
TRBD1,TRBV14,TRBJ2-5,-,TGTGCCAGCAGCCGCTTGAGACAGGGTACCGGAGAGACCCAGTACTTC,CASSRLRQGTGETQYF
-,TRBV4-1,TRBJ1-1,once,TGCGCCAGCAACCCGATCCTCCGGGGGGGTGAAGCTTTCTTT,CASNPILRGGEAFF
-,TRBV4-2,TRBJ1-1,-,TGTGCCAGCAGCCACCAGGGGCGTATCACTGAAGCTTTCTTT,CASSHQGRITEAFF
-,TRBV20-1,TRBJ1-2,-,TGCAGTGCTAGTCCAGGGAGGCTTGGCTATGGCTACACCTTC,CSASPGRLGYGYTF
TRBD2,TRBV4-1,TRBJ2-1,-,TGCGCCAGCAGCCAAACTAGCGGGGGGATATACAATGAGCAGTTCTTC,CASSQTSGGIYNEQFF
-,TRBV6-5,TRBJ1-6,-,TGTGCCAGCAGTAGACCTACAGAAAATTCACCCCTCCACTTT,CASSRPTENSPLHF
-,TRBV7-3,TRBJ1-2,-,TGTGCCAGCAGCTTAAATCACCTCCCGGGACAATATGGCTACACCTTC,CASSLNHLPGQYGYTF
TRBD2,TRBV2,TRBJ2-3,-,TGTGCCAGCAGTGAAGGCGGGGGGGCGAGAGGGACGCAGTATTTT,CASSEGGGARGTQYF
-,TRBV18,TRBJ1-5,-,TGTGCCAGCTCAGGGGCAGGGGCTCAGCCCCAGCATTTT,CASSGAGAQPQHF
-,TRBV19,TRBJ1-1,-,TGTGCCAGTAGTAGGGGGGGGGAGAACACTGAAGCTTTCTTT,CASSRGGENTEAFF
-,TRBV2,TRBJ1-5,-,TGTGCCAGCAGTCCAAGGGGGGGCGATAGTCAGCCCCAGCATTTT,CASSPRGGDSQPQHF
TRBD1,TRBV6-5,TRBJ1-2,-,TGTGCCAGCAGTTACGCTGGGGACAGGGAGGTCGGCTACACCTTC,CASSYAGDREVGYTF
-,TRBV4-2,TRBJ2-3,-,TGTGCCAGCAGCCAAGATCGTCCTACCGCGGGCACAGATACGCAGTATTTT,CASSQDRPTAGTDTQYF
TRBD1,TRBV6-2/TRBV6-3,TRBJ1-5,-,TGTGCCAGCAGCAGGGGACAGGGGGCGAAGTTGGGTCAGCCCCAGCATTTT,CASSRGQGAKLGQPQHF
-,TRBV28,TRBJ2-3,-,TGTGCCAGCAGTGAGGACTCGGGTGGTCCAGATACGCAGTATTTT,CASSEDSGGPDTQYF
TRBD1,TRBV7-8,TRBJ1-4,-,TGTGCCAGCAGCGCAGCAATCGACAGGGGAGGCATTAATGAAAAACTGTTTTTT,CASSAAIDRGGINEKLFF
TRBD2,TRBV5-1,TRBJ2-6,-,TGCGCCAGCAGCTTAATAGCGGGGGCTTCCTCTGGGGCCAACGTCCTGACTTTC,CASSLIAGASSGANVLTF
TRBD2,TRBV7-8,TRBJ2-2,-,TGTGCCAGCAGCCCCCTGCGGGGGGATAACACCGGGGAGCTGTTTTTT,CASSPLRGDNTGELFF